A single sample is the source of the 30 T cell receptor beta chains below, sequenced in a study of blood T cell repertoires in COVID-19. Generated by immunoSEQ multiplex PCR, the TCRdb table keeps only in-frame clones and is missing some. Of around 300,000 clones in the sample, roughly 87% are singletons; the top ten hold 0.75% to 1%. Material for sequencing was PBMCs or T cells enriched from blood (not recorded which). The receptors were gathered from a woman aged 25-40 years who had recovered from COVID-19.

The table lists this clone with a count of one. The chain is built from TRBV7-8 and TRBJ1-4, with unresolved D. Germline CDR1 SGHVS, CDR2 FQNEAQ. CDR3 size: 14 residues. Trimming cost V 2 bases and J 7 bases, with 11 bases left between them. CDR3 nucleotide sequence: TGTGCCAGCAGCTTACAACGACTGAGTGAAAAACTGTTTTTT. It codes for CASSLQRLSEKLFF.

The count of this clone is one. The V call is TRBV30, the J call TRBJ2-5; 7 positions match TRBD1. CDR1 and CDR2 (germline): GTSNPN, SVGIG (reference sequence). The CDR3 length is 12 residues. J lost 7 bases, V lost 0 bases, and 2 bases had no gene match. In DNA, the CDR3 is TGTGCCTGGAGTGTAGGGGGCGGGACCCAGTACTTC. It specifies CAWSVGGGTQYF.

The rearrangement joins TRBV4-3 to TRBJ2-7, with D possibly matching TRBD2 (6 bases). This CDR3 contains 15 residues. Looked up from germline, CDR1 is LGHNA and CDR2 is YSLEER. Trimming removed 0 bases at V and 2 bases at J, with 11 bases between. In DNA form, the CDR3 reads TGCGCCAGCAGCCAAGATCGGGGACTTGCCTACGAGCAGTACTTC. As protein: CASSQDRGLAYEQYF.

Here the CDR3 DNA reads TGTGCCAGCAGCTCCACTCGAGGAAACACCATATATTTT. Encoded protein: CASSSTRGNTIYF. The J gene is TRBJ1-3, the V gene TRBV7-2; D is uncertain. This CDR3 contains 13 residues. CDR1 and CDR2 (germline): SGHTA, FQGNSA. The ends were cut back, 4 bases at V and 4 bases at J, with 8 bases in the middle.

The chain employs TRBV7-9 and TRBJ1-4; TRBD1 matches 8 bases. The CDR3 extends over 14 amino acids. With 6 bases clipped from V and 6 bases from J, the junction kept 6 bases outside the gene matches. Per the germline V gene, CDR1 is SEHNR and CDR2 is FQNEAQ (reference sequence). The CDR3 sequence: CASSRGQEDEKLFF. In nucleotides, the CDR3 is TGTGCCAGCAGTCGGGGACAGGAGGATGAAAAACTGTTTTTT.

DNA of the CDR3: TGTGCCAGCAGTAAAAGGGACAGGCAAGAGACCCAGTACTTC. Translation gives CASSKRDRQETQYF. The V gene is TRBV11-3, the J gene TRBJ2-5, with 8 positions matching TRBD1. Trimming removed 6 bases from V and 2 bases from J; junction bases left unmatched: 5. CDR1 and CDR2 from the germline V gene are SGHNT and YENEEA. The CDR3 is 14 amino acids.

The chain recombines TRBV27 with TRBJ2-1; 9 bases align to TRBD2. The CDR3 loop spans 17 amino acids. The germline V gene encodes CDR1 MNHEY and CDR2 SMNVEV (reference sequence). Trimming took 5 bases from V and 2 from J; bases not matched to a gene: 10. The chain's CDR3 is CASSAPPSGATYNEQFF. CDR3 nucleotide sequence: TGTGCCAGCAGTGCCCCCCCTAGCGGGGCCACCTACAATGAGCAGTTCTTC.

V gene TRBV28 combines with J gene TRBJ1-2; D not resolved. CDR1 is MDHEN, CDR2 SYDVKM, per germline. There are 13 residues in the CDR3. Deletions cut 5 bases from V and 3 bases from J, with 10 bases between. The CDR3 bases are TGTGCCAGCAGTGAACAGAAGTACTATGGCTACACCTTC. Amino acids: CASSEQKYYGYTF.

The V and J genes are TRBV9 and TRBJ1-2, with D uncertain. The germline V and J ends were trimmed by 7 bases and 4 bases, with 8 bases remaining between them. There are 11 residues in the CDR3. Per germline, CDR1 SGDLS and CDR2 YYNGEE. CDR3 region: CASRGVYGYTF. The CDR3 DNA reads TGTGCCAGCCGCGGCGTCTATGGCTACACCTTC.

The V and J genes are TRBV6-4 and TRBJ1-1; D is ambiguous. V lost 3 bases to trimming and J lost 1 base, with 9 bases between them. The CDR3 spans 14 residues. Per the germline V gene, CDR1 is MRHNA and CDR2 is SNTAGT. The CDR3 reads CASSEEASNTEAFF. The CDR3 bases are TGTGCCAGCAGTGAAGAGGCGTCGAACACTGAAGCTTTCTTT.

This sequence joins TRBV29-1 and TRBJ1-1; 9 bases agree with TRBD1. Germline V gene sequence: CDR1 SQVTM, CDR2 ANQGSEA. Unmatched junction bases numbered 6, after V lost 6 bases and J lost 4 bases. The CDR3 runs 13 residues. CDR3 in DNA: TGCAGCGTCGTATGGGACAGGGCCACTGAAGCTTTCTTT. Its protein product is CSVVWDRATEAFF.

The CDR3 DNA is TGTGCCAGCAGTTTACAGGTCAACTATGGCTACACCTTC. It translates to CASSLQVNYGYTF. V is TRBV12-3 or TRBV12-4 and J is TRBJ1-2; D gene uncertain. V was pared by 2 bases and J by 2 bases, with 6 bases between. The CDR3 runs 13 residues.

CDR3 in amino acids: CASRETGGLSGLNTGELFF. For the CDR3, the DNA is TGTGCCAGCAGGGAGACAGGGGGCTTGAGTGGTTTGAACACCGGGGAGCTGTTTTTT. The genes are TRBV28 and TRBJ2-2, with 10 nucleotides matching TRBD1. From germline, CDR1 is MDHEN and CDR2 SYDVKM. This CDR3 comprises 19 residues. Unmatched junction bases numbered 14, after V lost 6 bases and J lost 1 base.

The chain employs TRBV23-1 and TRBJ2-3; the match to TRBD1 covers 9 bases. TRBV23-1 is an ORF, with its function uncertain. The trim removed 4 bases at V and 1 base at J, leaving 6 bases unmatched. There are 16 residues in the CDR3. CDR3 loop: CASSLDRDRGTDTQYF. The DNA of the CDR3 is TGCGCCAGCAGTCTTGATAGGGACAGGGGCACAGATACGCAGTATTTT.

The chain uses TRBV2 and TRBJ1-5, with D maybe TRBD1 (5 bases). The germline V gene encodes CDR1 SNHLY and CDR2 FYNNEI. The CDR3 is 15 amino acids. Trimming cost V 7 bases and J 1 base, with 14 bases left between them. The CDR3 sequence is CASMGAGVSNQPQHF. The CDR3 region has the DNA TGTGCCAGCATGGGCGCGGGGGTAAGCAATCAGCCCCAGCATTTT.

The V call is TRBV6-6, the J call TRBJ1-6, with 9 positions matching TRBD1. Germline assignment: CDR1 MNHNY and CDR2 SVGAGI (reference sequence). This CDR3 is 15 amino acids long. V gave up 3 bases and J gave up 4 bases; unmatched junction bases: 1. CDR3 in amino acids: CASSYDRGYNSPLHF. The CDR3 DNA follows: TGTGCCAGCAGTTATGACAGGGGGTATAATTCACCCCTCCACTTT.

The rearrangement joins TRBV27 to TRBJ1-5; D uncertain. V was pared by 6 bases and J by 2 bases, with 8 bases between. The germline V gene encodes CDR1 MNHEY and CDR2 SMNVEV (reference sequence). The length of the CDR3 is 13 residues. DNA of the CDR3: TGTGCCAGCAGATCCCTTGGCAATCAGCCCCAGCATTTT. Translation: CASRSLGNQPQHF.

This chain uses TRBV6-5 with TRBJ1-2; 9 bases match TRBD1. The germline V gene has CDR1 MNHEY and CDR2 SVGAGI. The CDR3 is made up of 15 amino acids. J was trimmed by 1 base and V by 6 bases; bases with no gene match: 6. CDR3: CASRSDRGRNYGYTF. The CDR3 bases are TGTGCCAGCAGGTCGGACAGGGGTCGTAACTATGGCTACACCTTC.

This chain uses TRBV11-3 with TRBJ1-1; D not resolved. CDR1 and CDR2 (germline): SGHNT, YENEEA. The CDR3 is made up of 14 amino acids. V was cut by 5 bases and J by 5 bases, with 15 bases left in between. CDR3 sequence reads: CASSPPITGTEAFF. CDR3 sequence (DNA): TGTGCCAGCAGCCCGCCAATCACGGGAACTGAAGCTTTCTTT.

V and J are TRBV19 and TRBJ1-5, with 8 positions matching TRBD1. Germline V lookup: CDR1 LNHDA, CDR2 SQIVND (reference sequence). There are 14 residues in the CDR3. The J segment lost 1 base and the V segment lost 7 bases, leaving 3 bases of the junction unmatched. The CDR3 nucleotides are TGTGCCAGTAATCAGGGGGCGAGCAATCAGCCCCAGCATTTT. This translates into CASNQGASNQPQHF.

This clone was recorded only once. The CDR3 protein is CASSQFPGEGPDTQYF. The CDR3 DNA is TGTGCCAGCAGCCAGTTTCCCGGAGAGGGCCCAGATACGCAGTATTTT. The chain employs TRBV3-1 (or the pseudogene TRBV3-2) and TRBJ2-3; D is possibly TRBD2 (5 bases). The CDR3 totals 16 residues. Trimming stripped 3 bases from V and 4 bases from J, with 17 bases between. Germline V CDR1 and CDR2: LGHDT, YNNKEL (reference sequence).

This chain connects TRBV3-1 (or the pseudogene TRBV3-2) to TRBJ1-2; possible D gene TRBD1, 6 bases. Germline CDR1 reads LGHDT; CDR2 reads YNNKEL (reference sequence). This CDR3 region has 15 residues. V was clipped by 3 bases and J by 4 bases, with 15 bases between them. In DNA, the CDR3 is TGTGCCAGCAGCCACACGGTGGGGGCCACCTATGGCTACACCTTC. This encodes CASSHTVGATYGYTF.

This sequence joins TRBV30 and TRBJ2-7, with D possibly being TRBD2 (5 bases). CDR3 size: 17 residues. Germline lookup yields CDR1 GTSNPN and CDR2 SVGIG (reference sequence). Between the trimmed V and J ends, which lost 0 bases and 3 bases, there was a span of 21 bases. The CDR3 region has the DNA TGTGCCTGGAGTGTCCCCCAATTAGGAGCGGAAGGCTACGAGCAGTACTTC. Protein product: CAWSVPQLGAEGYEQYF.

In nucleotides, the CDR3 is TGTGCCAGCAGTTTTGACAGGGCGAACACCGGGGAGCTGTTTTTT. Its protein product is CASSFDRANTGELFF. This chain connects TRBV28 to TRBJ2-2; TRBD1 aligns across 7 bases. V dropped 3 bases and J dropped 0; count of bases not matched to a gene: 1. Germline CDR1 reads MDHEN; CDR2 reads SYDVKM. The CDR3 loop spans 15 amino acids.

J is TRBJ2-3 and V is TRBV27; D is unclear. Deletions cut 5 bases from V and 5 bases from J, with 8 bases between. Germline assignment: CDR1 MNHEY and CDR2 SMNVEV (reference sequence). The CDR3 is 12 amino acids. The CDR3 protein is CASSQIGDTQYF. The CDR3 bases are TGTGCCAGCAGTCAAATCGGAGATACGCAGTATTTT.

The genes are TRBV2 and TRBJ2-3; 11 bases map to TRBD1. Germline assignment: CDR1 SNHLY and CDR2 FYNNEI. The CDR3 length is 15 residues. The junction had 4 bases not matched to a gene; V was cut back by 8 bases and J by 0 bases. The CDR3 reads CASGQGAISTDTQYF. The CDR3 region has the DNA TGTGCCAGCGGACAGGGGGCGATCAGCACAGATACGCAGTATTTT.

The chain couples TRBV5-8 to TRBJ2-7; D perhaps matches TRBD1 (6 bases). Germline V gene data show CDR1 as SGHTS and CDR2 as YDEGEE. This CDR3 is 15 amino acids long. Trimming left V 0 bases short and J 4 bases short, with 14 bases between. The CDR3 is CASSLDPRQAYEQYF. As DNA, the CDR3 is TGTGCCAGCAGCTTGGACCCCCGACAGGCGTACGAGCAGTACTTC.

This chain uses TRBV6-2 or TRBV6-3 with TRBJ2-3; TRBD2 might be the D (5 bases). Trimming removed 2 bases at V and 4 bases at J, with 13 bases between. The V gene's germline CDR1 is MNHEY and CDR2 SVGEGT. The CDR3 loop spans 15 amino acids. The CDR3 reads CASSYLILGADTQYF. The CDR3 nucleotides are TGTGCCAGCAGTTACCTAATCTTGGGAGCAGATACGCAGTATTTT.

The V call is TRBV5-1, the J call TRBJ1-1, with a tentative D call TRBD1 (5 bases). Germline values: CDR1 SGHRS, CDR2 YFSETQ. Trimming shortened V by 3 bases and J by 4 bases, and 16 bases separated the two germline ends. The CDR3 consists of 15 residues. The CDR3 coding sequence is TGCGCCAGCAGCTCCTTGTTAGGGGCAGGCACTGAAGCTTTCTTT. Protein: CASSSLLGAGTEAFF.

V usage is TRBV5-1 and J usage is TRBJ1-1; tentatively, D is TRBD1 (5 bases). This CDR3 has 14 amino acids. With 2 bases removed from V and 3 bases from J, the gap between germline ends came to 11 bases. Germline V gene sequence: CDR1 SGHRS, CDR2 YFSETQ. CDR3: CASSFQGWDTEAFF. For the CDR3, the DNA is TGCGCCAGCAGCTTCCAGGGATGGGACACTGAAGCTTTCTTT. Filled out from reference TRBV5-1 and TRBJ1-1, the complete variable domain reads KAGVTQTPRYLIKTRGQQVTLSCSPISGHRSVSWYQQTPGQGLQFLFEYFSETQRNKGNFPGRFSGRQFSNSRSEMNVSTLELGDSALYLCASSFQGWDTEAFFGQGTRLTVV.